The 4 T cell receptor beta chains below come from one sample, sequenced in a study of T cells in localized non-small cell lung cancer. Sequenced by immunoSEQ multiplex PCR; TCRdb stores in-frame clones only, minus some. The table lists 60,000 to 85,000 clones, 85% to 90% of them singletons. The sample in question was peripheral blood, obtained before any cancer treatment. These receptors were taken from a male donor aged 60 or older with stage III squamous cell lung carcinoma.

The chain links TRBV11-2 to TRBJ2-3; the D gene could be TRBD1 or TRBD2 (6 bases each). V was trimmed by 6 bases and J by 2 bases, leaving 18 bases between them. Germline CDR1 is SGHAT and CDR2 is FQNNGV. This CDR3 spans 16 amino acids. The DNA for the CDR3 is TGTGCCAGCAGACATTACCGAGGGGGGCACACAGATACGCAGTATTTT. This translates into CASRHYRGGHTDTQYF.

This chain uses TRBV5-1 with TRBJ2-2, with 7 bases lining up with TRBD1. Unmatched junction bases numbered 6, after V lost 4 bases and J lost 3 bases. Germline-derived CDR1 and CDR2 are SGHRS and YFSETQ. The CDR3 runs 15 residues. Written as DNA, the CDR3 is TGCGCCAGCAGCCTAAGACAGGGCGACACCGGGGAGCTGTTTTTT. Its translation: CASSLRQGDTGELFF.

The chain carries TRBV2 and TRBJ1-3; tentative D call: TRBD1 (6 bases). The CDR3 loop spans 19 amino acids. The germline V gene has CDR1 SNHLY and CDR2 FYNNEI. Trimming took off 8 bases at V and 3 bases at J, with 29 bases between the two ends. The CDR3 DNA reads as TGTGCCAGCCGACGCACAGTGTTTGCACACAGGGTTGGTGGAAACACCATATATTTT. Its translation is CASRRTVFAHRVGGNTIYF.

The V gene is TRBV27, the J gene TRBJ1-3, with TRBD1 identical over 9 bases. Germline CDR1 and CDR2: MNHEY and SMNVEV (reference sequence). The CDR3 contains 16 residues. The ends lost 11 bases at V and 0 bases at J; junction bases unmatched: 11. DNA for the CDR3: TGTGCCCGTATATGGGACAGGGTTATCTCTGGAAACACCATATATTTT. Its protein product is CARIWDRVISGNTIYF.